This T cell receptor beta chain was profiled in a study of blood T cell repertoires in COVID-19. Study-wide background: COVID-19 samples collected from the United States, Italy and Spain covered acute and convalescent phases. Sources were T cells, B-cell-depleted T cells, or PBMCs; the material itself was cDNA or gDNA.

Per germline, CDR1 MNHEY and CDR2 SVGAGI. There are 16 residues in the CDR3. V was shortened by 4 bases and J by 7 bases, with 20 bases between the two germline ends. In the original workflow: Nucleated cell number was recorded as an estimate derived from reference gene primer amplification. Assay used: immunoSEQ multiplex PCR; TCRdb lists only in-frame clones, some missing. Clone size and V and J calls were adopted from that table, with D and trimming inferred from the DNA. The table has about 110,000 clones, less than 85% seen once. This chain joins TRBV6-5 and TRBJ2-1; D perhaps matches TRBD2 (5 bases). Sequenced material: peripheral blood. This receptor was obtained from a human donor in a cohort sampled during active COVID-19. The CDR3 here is CASSSPRTRNKNEQFF. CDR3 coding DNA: TGTGCCAGCAGTTCCCCCCGGACTCGAAATAAGAATGAGCAGTTCTTC.